The present T cell receptor (beta chain) was sequenced within a study of CD8 T cells in Susac syndrome. cDNA came from roughly 0.47 to 1 ug RNA primed by random hexamers. A single record per CDR3 protein comes from TCRdb applying MiXCR to the immunoSEQ multiplex PCR reads. The table lists around 300,000 distinct CDR3 sequences, approximately 90% of them singletons. The germline V and J ends were trimmed by 7 bases and 7 bases, with 14 bases remaining between them. CDR3 length equals 11 residues. Germline V lookup: CDR1 GTSNPN, CDR2 SVGIG (reference sequence). This receptor was obtained from a human donor with multiple sclerosis. Specimen: CD4+ T cells from PBMCs. The rearrangement uses TRBV30 and TRBJ2-7; D remains unclear. The CDR3 spells CASNLGSEQYF. As DNA, the CDR3 is TGTGCCTCGAATCTGGGCTCGGAGCAGTACTTC.